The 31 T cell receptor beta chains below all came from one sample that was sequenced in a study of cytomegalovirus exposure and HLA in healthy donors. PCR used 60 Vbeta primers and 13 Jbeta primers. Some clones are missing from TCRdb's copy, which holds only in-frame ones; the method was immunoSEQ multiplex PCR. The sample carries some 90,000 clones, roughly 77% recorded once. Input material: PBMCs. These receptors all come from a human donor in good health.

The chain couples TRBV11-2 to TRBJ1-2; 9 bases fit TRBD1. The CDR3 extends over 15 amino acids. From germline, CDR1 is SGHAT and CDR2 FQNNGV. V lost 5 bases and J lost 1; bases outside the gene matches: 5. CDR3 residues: CASSPRTGVNYGYTF. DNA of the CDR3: TGTGCCAGCAGCCCCAGGACAGGGGTTAACTATGGCTACACCTTC.

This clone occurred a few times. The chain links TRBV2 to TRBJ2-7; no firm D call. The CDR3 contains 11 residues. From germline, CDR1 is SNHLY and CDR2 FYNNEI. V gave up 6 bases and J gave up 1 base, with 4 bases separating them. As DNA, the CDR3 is TGTGCCAGCAGCAGATCCTACGAGCAGTACTTC. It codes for CASSRSYEQYF.

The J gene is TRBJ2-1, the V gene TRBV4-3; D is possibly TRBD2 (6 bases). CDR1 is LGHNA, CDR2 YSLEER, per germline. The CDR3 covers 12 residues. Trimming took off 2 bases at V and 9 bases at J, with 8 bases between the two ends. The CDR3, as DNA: TGCGCCAGCAGCCAACGGGGGAGTGAGCAGTTCTTC. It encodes CASSQRGSEQFF.

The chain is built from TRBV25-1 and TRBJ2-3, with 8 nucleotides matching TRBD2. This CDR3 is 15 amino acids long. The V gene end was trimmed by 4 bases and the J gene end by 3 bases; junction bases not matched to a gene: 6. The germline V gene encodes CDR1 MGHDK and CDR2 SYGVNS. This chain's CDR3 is CASSAQREPTDTQYF. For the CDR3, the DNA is TGTGCCAGCAGTGCCCAGCGGGAGCCGACAGATACGCAGTATTTT.

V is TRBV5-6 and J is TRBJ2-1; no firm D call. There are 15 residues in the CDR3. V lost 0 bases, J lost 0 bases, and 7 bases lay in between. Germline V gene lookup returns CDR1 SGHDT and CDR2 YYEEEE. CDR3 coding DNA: TGTGCCAGCAGCTTGGTTCGGAGCTCCTACAATGAGCAGTTCTTC. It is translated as CASSLVRSSYNEQFF.

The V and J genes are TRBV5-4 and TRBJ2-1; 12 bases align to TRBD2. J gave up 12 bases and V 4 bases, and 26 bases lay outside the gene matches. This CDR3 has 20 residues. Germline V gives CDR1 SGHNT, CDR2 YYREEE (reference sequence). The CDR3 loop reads CASSPGTSGFAGKGKIAQFF. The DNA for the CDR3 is TGTGCCAGCAGCCCCGGGACTAGCGGGTTCGCGGGAAAGGGGAAAATAGCGCAGTTCTTC.

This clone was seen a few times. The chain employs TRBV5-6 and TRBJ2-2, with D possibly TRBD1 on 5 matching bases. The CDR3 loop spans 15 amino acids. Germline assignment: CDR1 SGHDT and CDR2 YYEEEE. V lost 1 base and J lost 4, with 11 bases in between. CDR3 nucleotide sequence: TGTGCCAGCAGCTTGTCAGGGTCGGGCACCGGGGAGCTGTTTTTT. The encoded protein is CASSLSGSGTGELFF.

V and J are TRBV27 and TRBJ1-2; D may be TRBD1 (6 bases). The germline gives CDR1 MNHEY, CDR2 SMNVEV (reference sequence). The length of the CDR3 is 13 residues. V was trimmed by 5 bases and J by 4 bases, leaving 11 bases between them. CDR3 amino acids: CASSPTGIYGYTF. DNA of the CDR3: TGTGCCAGCAGTCCCACAGGGATCTATGGCTACACCTTC.

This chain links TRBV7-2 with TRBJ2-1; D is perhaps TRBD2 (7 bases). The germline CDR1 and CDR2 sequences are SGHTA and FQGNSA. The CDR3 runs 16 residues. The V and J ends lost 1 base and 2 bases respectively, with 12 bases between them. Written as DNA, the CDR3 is TGTGCCAGCAGCTTAGGGGGCGGGGGCGCCTACAATGAGCAGTTCTTC. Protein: CASSLGGGGAYNEQFF.

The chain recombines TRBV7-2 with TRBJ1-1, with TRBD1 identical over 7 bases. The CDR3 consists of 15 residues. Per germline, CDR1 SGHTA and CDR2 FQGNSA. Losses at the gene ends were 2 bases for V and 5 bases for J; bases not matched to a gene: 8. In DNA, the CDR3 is TGTGCCAGCAGCTTATCCCCAGGGGGGACGACTGAAGCTTTCTTT. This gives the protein CASSLSPGGTTEAFF.

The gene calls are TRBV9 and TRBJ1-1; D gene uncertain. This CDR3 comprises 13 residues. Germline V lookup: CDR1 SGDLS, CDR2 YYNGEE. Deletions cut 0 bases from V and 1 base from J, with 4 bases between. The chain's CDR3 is CASSVVQNTEAFF. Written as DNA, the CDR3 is TGTGCCAGCAGCGTAGTCCAGAACACTGAAGCTTTCTTT.

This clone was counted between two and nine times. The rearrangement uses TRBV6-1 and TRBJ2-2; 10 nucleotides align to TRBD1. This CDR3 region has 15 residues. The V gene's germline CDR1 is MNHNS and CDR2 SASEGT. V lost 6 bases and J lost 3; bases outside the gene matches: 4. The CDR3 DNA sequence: TGTGCCAGCAGGGGCGGGACAGGGGACACCGGGGAGCTGTTTTTT. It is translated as CASRGGTGDTGELFF.

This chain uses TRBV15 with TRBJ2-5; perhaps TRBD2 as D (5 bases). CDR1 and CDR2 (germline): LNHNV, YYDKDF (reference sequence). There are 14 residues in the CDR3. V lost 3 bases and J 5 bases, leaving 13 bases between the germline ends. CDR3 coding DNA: TGTGCCACCAGCAGGGTTGGACTTGGGGAGACCCAGTACTTC. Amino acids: CATSRVGLGETQYF.

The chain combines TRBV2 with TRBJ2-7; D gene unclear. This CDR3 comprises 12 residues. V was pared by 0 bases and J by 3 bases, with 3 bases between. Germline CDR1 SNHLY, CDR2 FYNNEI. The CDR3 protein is CASSEASYEQYF. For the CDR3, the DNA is TGTGCCAGCAGTGAAGCTAGCTACGAGCAGTACTTC.

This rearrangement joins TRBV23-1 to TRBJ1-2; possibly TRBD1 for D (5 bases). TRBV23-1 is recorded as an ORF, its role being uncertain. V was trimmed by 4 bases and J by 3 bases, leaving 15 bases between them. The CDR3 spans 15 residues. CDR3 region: CASSLIGGEDYGYTF. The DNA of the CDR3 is TGCGCCAGCAGTCTCATCGGGGGTGAGGACTATGGCTACACCTTC.

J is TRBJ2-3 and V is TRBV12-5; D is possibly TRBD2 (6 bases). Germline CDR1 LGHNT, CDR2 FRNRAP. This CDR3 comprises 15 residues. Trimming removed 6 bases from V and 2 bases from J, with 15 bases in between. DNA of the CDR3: TGTGCTAGTGGCCTGAGCGGGTTCCCCACAGATACGCAGTATTTT. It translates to CASGLSGFPTDTQYF. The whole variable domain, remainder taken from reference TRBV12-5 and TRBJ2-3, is DARVTQTPRHKVTEMGQEVTMRCQPILGHNTVFWYRQTMMQGLELLAYFRNRAPLDDSGMPKDRFSAEMPDATLATLKIQPSEPRDSAVYFCASGLSGFPTDTQYFGPGTRLTVL.

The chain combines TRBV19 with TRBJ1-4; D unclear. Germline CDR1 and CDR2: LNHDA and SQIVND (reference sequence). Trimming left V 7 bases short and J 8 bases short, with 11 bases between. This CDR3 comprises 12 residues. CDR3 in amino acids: CASNRGWEKLFF. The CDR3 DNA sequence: TGTGCCAGTAATCGGGGTTGGGAAAAACTGTTTTTT.

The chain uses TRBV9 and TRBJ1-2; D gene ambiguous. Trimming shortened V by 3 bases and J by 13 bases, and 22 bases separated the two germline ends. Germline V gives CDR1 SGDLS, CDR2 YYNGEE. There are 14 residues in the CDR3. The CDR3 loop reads CASSGGLSGPRVTF. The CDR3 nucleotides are TGTGCCAGCAGCGGAGGACTCAGCGGGCCCCGGGTCACCTTC.

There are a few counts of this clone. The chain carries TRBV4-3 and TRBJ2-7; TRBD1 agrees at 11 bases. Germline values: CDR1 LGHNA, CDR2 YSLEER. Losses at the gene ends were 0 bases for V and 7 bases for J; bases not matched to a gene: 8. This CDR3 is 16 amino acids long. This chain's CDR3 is CASSQDYGTGGSEQYF. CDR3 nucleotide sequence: TGCGCCAGCAGCCAAGATTACGGGACAGGGGGATCTGAGCAGTACTTC.

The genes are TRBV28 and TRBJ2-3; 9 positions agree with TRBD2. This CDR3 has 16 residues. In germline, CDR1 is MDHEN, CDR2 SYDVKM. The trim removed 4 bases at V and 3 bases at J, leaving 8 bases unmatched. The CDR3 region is CASSWVAGDLTDTQYF. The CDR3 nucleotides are TGTGCCAGCAGTTGGGTAGCGGGAGATCTGACAGATACGCAGTATTTT.

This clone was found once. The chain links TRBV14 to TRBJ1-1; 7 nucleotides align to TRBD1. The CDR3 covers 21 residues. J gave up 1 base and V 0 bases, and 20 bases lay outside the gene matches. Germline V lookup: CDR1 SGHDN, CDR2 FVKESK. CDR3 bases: TGTGCCAGCAGCCAAGATGGACCCGACGCCGTGGGCAGGGACAGGAACACTGAAGCTTTCTTT. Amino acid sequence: CASSQDGPDAVGRDRNTEAFF.

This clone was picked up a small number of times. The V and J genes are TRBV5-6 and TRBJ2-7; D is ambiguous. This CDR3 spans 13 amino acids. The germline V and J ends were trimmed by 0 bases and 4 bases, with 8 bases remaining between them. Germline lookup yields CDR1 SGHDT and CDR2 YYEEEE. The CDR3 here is CASSLGASYEQYF. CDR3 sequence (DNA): TGTGCCAGCAGCTTGGGGGCAAGTTACGAGCAGTACTTC.

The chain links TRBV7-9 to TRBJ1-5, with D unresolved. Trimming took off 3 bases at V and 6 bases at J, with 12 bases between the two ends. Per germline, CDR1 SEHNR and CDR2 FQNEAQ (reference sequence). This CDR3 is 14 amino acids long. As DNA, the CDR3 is TGTGCCAGCAGCTTCTCCGGGTCGGGTCAGCCCCAGCATTTT. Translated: CASSFSGSGQPQHF.

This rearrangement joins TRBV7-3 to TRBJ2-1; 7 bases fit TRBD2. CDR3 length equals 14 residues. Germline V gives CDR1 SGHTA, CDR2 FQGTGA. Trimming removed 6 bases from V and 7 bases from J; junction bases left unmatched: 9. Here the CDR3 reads CASSNRRGTNEQFF. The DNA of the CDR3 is TGTGCCAGCAGTAATAGGCGGGGGACGAATGAGCAGTTCTTC.

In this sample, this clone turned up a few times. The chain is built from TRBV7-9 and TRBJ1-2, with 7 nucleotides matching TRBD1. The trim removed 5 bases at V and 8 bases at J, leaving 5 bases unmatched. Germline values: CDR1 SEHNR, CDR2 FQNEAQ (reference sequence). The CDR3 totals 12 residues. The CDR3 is CASSPGGWGYTF. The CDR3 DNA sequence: TGTGCCAGCAGCCCAGGGGGTTGGGGCTACACCTTC.

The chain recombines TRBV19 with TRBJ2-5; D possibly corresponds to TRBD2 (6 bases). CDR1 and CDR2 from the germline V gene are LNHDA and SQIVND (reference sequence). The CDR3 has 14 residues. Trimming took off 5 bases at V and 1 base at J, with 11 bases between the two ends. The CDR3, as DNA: TGTGCCAGTAGTCAGGGACTGCTCCAAGAGACCCAGTACTTC. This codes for CASSQGLLQETQYF.

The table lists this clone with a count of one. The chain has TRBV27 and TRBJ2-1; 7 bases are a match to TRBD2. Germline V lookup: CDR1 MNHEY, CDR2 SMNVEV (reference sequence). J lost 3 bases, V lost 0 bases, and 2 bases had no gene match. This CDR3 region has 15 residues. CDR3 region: CASSLSRDYYNEQFF. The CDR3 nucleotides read TGTGCCAGCAGTTTATCGCGGGACTACTACAATGAGCAGTTCTTC.

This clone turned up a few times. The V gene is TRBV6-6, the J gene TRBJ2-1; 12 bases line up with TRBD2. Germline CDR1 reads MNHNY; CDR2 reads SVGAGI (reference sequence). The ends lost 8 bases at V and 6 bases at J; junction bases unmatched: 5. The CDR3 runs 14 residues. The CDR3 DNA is TGTGCCAGCGGCTCTAGCGGGAGGGCCAATGAGCAGTTCTTC. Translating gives CASGSSGRANEQFF.

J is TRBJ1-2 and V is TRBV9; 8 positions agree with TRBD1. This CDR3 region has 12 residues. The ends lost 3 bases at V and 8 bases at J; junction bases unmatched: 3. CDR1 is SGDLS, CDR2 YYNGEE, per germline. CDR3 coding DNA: TGTGCCAGCAGCGCAGGGGGCGACGGCTACACCTTC. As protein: CASSAGGDGYTF.

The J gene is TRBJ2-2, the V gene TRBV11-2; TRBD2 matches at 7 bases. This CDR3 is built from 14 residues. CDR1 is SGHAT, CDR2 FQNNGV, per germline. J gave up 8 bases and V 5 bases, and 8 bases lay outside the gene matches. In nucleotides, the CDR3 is TGTGCCAGCAGCGCCCGGGAGGTACAGGGGGAGCTGTTTTTT. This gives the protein CASSAREVQGELFF. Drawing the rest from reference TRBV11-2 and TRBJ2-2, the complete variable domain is EAGVAQSPRYKIIEKRQSVAFWCNPISGHATLYWYQQILGQGPKLLIQFQNNGVVDDSQLPKDRFSAERLKGVDSTLKIQPAKLEDSAVYLCASSAREVQGELFFGEGSRLTVL.

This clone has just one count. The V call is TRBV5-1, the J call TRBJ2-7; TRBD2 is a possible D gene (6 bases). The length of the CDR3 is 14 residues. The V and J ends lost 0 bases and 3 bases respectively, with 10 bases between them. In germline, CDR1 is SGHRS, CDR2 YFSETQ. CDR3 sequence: CASSLVAGNYEQYF. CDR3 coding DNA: TGCGCCAGCAGCTTGGTGGCGGGAAACTACGAGCAGTACTTC.